The clone carrying this T cell receptor (beta chain) was recorded a few times. The antigen is not known. Every bit of the isolated RNA underwent reverse transcription, so sequencing read expressed TCRB transcripts. The repertoire was sequenced with immunoSEQ multiplex PCR; TCRdb's copy has only in-frame clones and lacks some. The sample lists roughly 300,000 clones, about 13% occurring once. The data were taken from a study of beta chain features in type 1 diabetes. Turning to the study itself: Examination spanned around 100,000,000 sorted cells from all samples. Study-level results: Shorter templates might be favored by PCR, equally in patients and controls. TCRB CDR3 length was moderately but significantly reduced in all four CD4+ subsets of Type 1 diabetes patients.

Every donor had blood drawn once into heparin, approximately 0.11 L on average. CDR1 and CDR2 from the germline V gene are MDHEN and SYDVKM. The CDR3 runs 15 residues. After removal of 6 bases from V and 1 base from J, the junction contained 7 bases not matched to a gene. The J gene is TRBJ1-1, the V gene TRBV28, with 8 bases aligning to TRBD1. Material: naive CD4+ T cells from blood. The sequence came from a man aged 25-45 years with type 1 diabetes. The CDR3 bases are TGTGCCAGCAGCCCCCTCGACAGGGGGAACACTGAAGCTTTCTTT. This gives the protein CASSPLDRGNTEAFF.